The 16 T cell receptor beta chains in this list originate from one sample, sequenced in a study of shared clonotypes between healthy human individuals. Naive CD8 cells were CD45RO-negative, positively selected for CCR7, excluding terminally differentiated effector memory CD45RA+ cells. Here immunoSEQ multiplex PCR was the method, and the copy in TCRdb shows in-frame clones only, minus some. Of roughly 850,000 clones listed, 96% were seen once; the top ten hold less than 0.25%. The sequencing sample was made of naive CD8+ T cells sorted from blood. The receptors derive from a man aged 25-45 years in good health.

This clone was picked up a small number of times. CDR3 sequence: CSVVQGSDTQYF. The CDR3 DNA is TGCAGCGTTGTACAGGGTTCGGATACGCAGTATTTT. This chain uses TRBV29-1 with TRBJ2-3; D is perhaps TRBD1 (6 bases). The germline V and J ends were trimmed by 4 bases and 6 bases, with 11 bases remaining between them. The CDR3 has 12 amino acids. Germline V CDR1 and CDR2: SQVTM, ANQGSEA.

The chain uses TRBV29-1 and TRBJ1-2, with 7 bases that match TRBD1. CDR3 length: 14 residues. V dropped 3 bases and J dropped 1; count of bases not matched to a gene: 5. Germline CDR1 and CDR2: SQVTM and ANQGSEA. The CDR3 coding sequence is TGCAGCGTTGAGACAGGGTGGGGTAACTATGGCTACACCTTC. This sequence encodes CSVETGWGNYGYTF.

The chain joins TRBV7-9 to TRBJ2-1; 12 bases line up with TRBD2. CDR1 is SEHNR, CDR2 FQNEAQ, per germline (reference sequence). V shed 3 bases, J shed 8 bases, and the junction held 5 bases outside the gene matches. CDR3 length equals 15 residues. CDR3 bases: TGTGCCAGCAGCTTGACTAGCGGGAGAATCCATGAGCAGTTCTTC. It translates to CASSLTSGRIHEQFF. Combining the CDR3 with reference TRBV7-9 and TRBJ2-1 gives the whole variable domain DTGVSQNPRHKITKRGQNVTFRCDPISEHNRLYWYRQTLGQGPEFLTYFQNEAQLEKSRLLSDRFSAERPKGSFSTLEIQRTEQGDSAMYLCASSLTSGRIHEQFFGPGTRLTVL.

This rearrangement joins TRBV9 to TRBJ1-2; tentatively, D is TRBD1 (6 bases). V was shortened by 6 bases and J by 6 bases, with 18 bases between the two germline ends. This CDR3 region has 14 residues. Per germline, CDR1 SGDLS and CDR2 YYNGEE. CDR3 nucleotide sequence: TGTGCCAGCAACCAAGGCTACAGGGTCGATGGCTACACCTTC. The encoded protein is CASNQGYRVDGYTF.

V gene TRBV28 combines with J gene TRBJ1-5; no definite D call. Germline CDR1 and CDR2: MDHEN and SYDVKM. The CDR3 has 12 residues. Trimming cost V 3 bases and J 7 bases, with 7 bases left between them. CDR3 in DNA: TGTGCCAGCAGTTTGATAGACCAGCCCCAGCATTTT. It yields the protein CASSLIDQPQHF.

The chain combines TRBV6-5 with TRBJ2-2; D not certain. V was shortened by 0 bases and J by 4 bases, with 9 bases between the two germline ends. The CDR3 is made up of 15 amino acids. Germline V gene lookup returns CDR1 MNHEY and CDR2 SVGAGI. CDR3 loop: CASSYSISSTGELFF. DNA of the CDR3: TGTGCCAGCAGTTACTCGATATCATCCACCGGGGAGCTGTTTTTT.

This chain joins TRBV7-9 and TRBJ2-1; D possibly uses TRBD1 or TRBD2 (5 bases each). In germline, CDR1 is SEHNR, CDR2 FQNEAQ (reference sequence). V was pared by 5 bases and J by 3 bases, with 17 bases between. The CDR3 runs 16 residues. This CDR3 reads CASSPTGTGFYNEQFF. CDR3 nucleotides: TGTGCCAGCAGCCCAACCGGGACGGGCTTCTACAATGAGCAGTTCTTC.

The chain is built from TRBV10-1 and TRBJ2-2; 9 nucleotides align to TRBD1. V was clipped by 2 bases and J by 3 bases; unmatched bases: 7. The CDR3 consists of 17 residues. Germline V gene data show CDR1 as WNHNN and CDR2 as SYGVQD (reference sequence). CDR3 region: CASSEPRTGAHTGELFF. CDR3 DNA: TGCGCCAGCAGTGAGCCGAGGACAGGGGCCCACACCGGGGAGCTGTTTTTT.

V and J are TRBV28 and TRBJ2-7; D gene unclear. Trimming shortened V by 2 bases and J by 2 bases, and 4 bases separated the two germline ends. Germline lookup yields CDR1 MDHEN and CDR2 SYDVKM. CDR3 length: 12 residues. The CDR3 DNA is TGTGCCAGCAGTTTAATAACCTACGAGCAGTACTTC. It is translated as CASSLITYEQYF.

This clone has a handful of counts. The V and J genes are TRBV9 and TRBJ1-2; D not certain. Between the trimmed V and J ends, which lost 2 bases and 5 bases, there was a span of 10 bases. From germline, CDR1 is SGDLS and CDR2 YYNGEE. The CDR3 loop spans 13 amino acids. The CDR3 loop reads CASSVADAYGYTF. The CDR3 DNA follows: TGTGCCAGCAGCGTCGCGGACGCTTATGGCTACACCTTC. The full variable domain, its missing parts supplied by reference TRBV9 and TRBJ1-2, is DSGVTQTPKHLITATGQRVTLRCSPRSGDLSVYWYQQSLDQGLQFLIQYYNGEERAKGNILERFSAQQFPDLHSELNLSSLELGDSALYFCASSVADAYGYTFGSGTRLTVV.

J is TRBJ2-7 and V is TRBV7-2; TRBD2 agrees at 9 bases. Germline V gives CDR1 SGHTA, CDR2 FQGNSA. The trim removed 1 base at V and 3 bases at J, leaving 10 bases unmatched. The CDR3 is 17 residues long. The CDR3: CASSLDRTGTSFYEQYF. CDR3 nucleotide sequence: TGTGCCAGCAGCTTAGATAGGACCGGGACTAGCTTCTACGAGCAGTACTTC.

The chain links TRBV2 to TRBJ2-7; possible D gene TRBD2, 5 bases. Trimming removed 7 bases at V and 0 bases at J, with 10 bases between. The germline V gene has CDR1 SNHLY and CDR2 FYNNEI. CDR3 length: 13 amino acids. The CDR3 loop is CASKEGSSYEQYF. The CDR3 coding sequence is TGTGCCAGCAAGGAAGGGAGCTCCTACGAGCAGTACTTC.

This clone was observed a few times. The genes are TRBV6-5 and TRBJ1-1; 8 bases agree with TRBD1. J lost 4 bases, V lost 2 bases, and 3 bases had no gene match. The CDR3 is 14 amino acids. CDR1 MNHEY and CDR2 SVGAGI come from the germline V gene. Here the CDR3 reads CASSYKQGATEAFF. The DNA for the CDR3 is TGTGCCAGCAGTTACAAGCAGGGGGCCACTGAAGCTTTCTTT.

This chain links TRBV13 with TRBJ1-1; D is undetermined. Germline CDR1 PRHDT, CDR2 FYEKMQ (reference sequence). V was pared by 3 bases and J by 0 bases, with 11 bases between. This CDR3 has 15 residues. CDR3 DNA sequence: TGTGCCAGCAGCTTCACTATAACCATGAACACTGAAGCTTTCTTT. As protein: CASSFTITMNTEAFF.

The rearrangement uses TRBV11-2 and TRBJ2-7, with D perhaps TRBD1 or TRBD2 (5 bases each). The CDR3 is made up of 17 amino acids. The V end lost 2 bases, the J end lost 3 bases, and 20 bases lay between the germline ends. Per the germline V gene, CDR1 is SGHAT and CDR2 is FQNNGV. In DNA, the CDR3 is TGTGCCAGCAGCTTAAAGTTGGGGCTAGCTGCTAACTACGAGCAGTACTTC. Translated, it gives CASSLKLGLAANYEQYF.

This chain joins TRBV11-2 and TRBJ2-7; D is perhaps TRBD1 or TRBD2 (6 bases each). Trimming took 5 bases from V and 4 from J, leaving 15 bases between them. Per germline, CDR1 SGHAT and CDR2 FQNNGV. This CDR3 has 14 residues. CDR3 region: CASSKGGVSYEQYF. The CDR3 DNA follows: TGTGCCAGCAGCAAGGGGGGAGTCAGTTACGAGCAGTACTTC.